These T cell receptor beta chains were read from a single sample in a study of glioma-infiltrating T cells after dendritic cell vaccination. TCRdb keeps only in-frame clones here, not all; method: immunoSEQ multiplex PCR. The sample shows roughly 80,000 clones, about 90% of them seen only once. Sequencing was performed on blood, taken before dendritic cell vaccination. Receptors originate from a human donor with glioblastoma. Both conserved end residues are part of each CDR3. D genes are given only for firm matches. A row's size may be missing; if present it is once, few, many or a size class.

abundance: .; j_gene: TRBJ2-3; v_gene: TRBV6-1; d_gene: TRBD2; CDR3nt: TGTGCCAGCAGTGAAGGGCGTAGTAGCGGGAAAATCACAGATACGCAGTATTTT; CDR3aa: CASSEGRSSGKITDTQYF
abundance: .; j_gene: TRBJ2-7; v_gene: TRBV9; d_gene: TRBD2; CDR3nt: TGTGCCAGCAGCGTAGAGGCGGGAGGGCCCTACGAGCAGTACTTC; CDR3aa: CASSVEAGGPYEQYF
abundance: .; j_gene: TRBJ2-7; v_gene: TRBV5-1; d_gene: .; CDR3nt: TGCGCCAGCAGCGTAGGGGAAGAGCAGTACTTC; CDR3aa: CASSVGEEQYF
abundance: .; j_gene: TRBJ1-6; v_gene: TRBV9; d_gene: .; CDR3nt: TGTGCCAGCAGCCCACACGTGGAGAATTCACCCCTCCACTTT; CDR3aa: CASSPHVENSPLHF
abundance: .; j_gene: TRBJ1-4; v_gene: TRBV30; d_gene: .; CDR3nt: TGTGCCTGGAGGGCAGGGAGGAGCTCGGTCGAAAAACTGTTTTTT; CDR3aa: CAWRAGRSSVEKLFF
abundance: .; j_gene: TRBJ2-7; v_gene: TRBV19; d_gene: TRBD1; CDR3nt: TGTGCCAGTAGCCCCAGGCGGACAGGTGATACCTACGAGCAGTACTTC; CDR3aa: CASSPRRTGDTYEQYF
abundance: .; j_gene: TRBJ2-5; v_gene: TRBV15; d_gene: TRBD2; CDR3nt: TGTGCCACCAGCAGAGGGTCTAGCGGGGAAGAGACCCAGTACTTC; CDR3aa: CATSRGSSGEETQYF
abundance: .; j_gene: TRBJ1-3; v_gene: TRBV30; d_gene: .; CDR3nt: TGTGCCCTGGGCAGGGCTGCTGGAAACACCATATATTTT; CDR3aa: CALGRAAGNTIYF
abundance: .; j_gene: TRBJ1-1; v_gene: TRBV10-1; d_gene: TRBD1; CDR3nt: TGCGCCAGCAGTCGCCGGACAGGGGAGAACACTGAAGCTTTCTTT; CDR3aa: CASSRRTGENTEAFF
abundance: .; j_gene: TRBJ2-2; v_gene: TRBV6-1; d_gene: .; CDR3nt: TGTGCCAGCAGTGAGAGCGGTACCGGGGAGCTGTTTTTT; CDR3aa: CASSESGTGELFF
abundance: .; j_gene: TRBJ2-3; v_gene: TRBV6-1; d_gene: .; CDR3nt: TGTGCCAGCAGGAAGGACTATTCCACAGATACGCAGTATTTT; CDR3aa: CASRKDYSTDTQYF
abundance: .; j_gene: TRBJ1-2; v_gene: TRBV2; d_gene: .; CDR3nt: TGTGCCGGGAGGAGGGATTATGGCTACACCTTC; CDR3aa: CAGRRDYGYTF
abundance: .; j_gene: TRBJ2-7; v_gene: TRBV10-1; d_gene: .; CDR3nt: TGCGCCACCATTACAAACAGTCGTCCGAACTCCTACGAGCAGTACTTC; CDR3aa: CATITNSRPNSYEQYF
abundance: .; j_gene: TRBJ2-6; v_gene: TRBV19; d_gene: TRBD1; CDR3nt: TGTGCCAGTAGAATCGGGGGACAGGGGGCGTCTGGGGCCAACGTCCTGACTTTC; CDR3aa: CASRIGGQGASGANVLTF
abundance: once; j_gene: TRBJ1-2; v_gene: TRBV6-6; d_gene: TRBD1; CDR3nt: TGTGCCAGCAGTTACCCGGGGACAGGGGGCGGCGGCTACACCTTC; CDR3aa: CASSYPGTGGGGYTF
abundance: .; j_gene: TRBJ2-3; v_gene: TRBV28; d_gene: TRBD2; CDR3nt: TGTGCCAGCAATCCGGGAAGAGCGGGGGGCAGGGCAGATACGCAGTATTTT; CDR3aa: CASNPGRAGGRADTQYF
abundance: few; j_gene: TRBJ2-1; v_gene: TRBV2; d_gene: .; CDR3nt: TGTGCCAGCAGCTACACAGGGTCGAATGAGCAGTTCTTC; CDR3aa: CASSYTGSNEQFF
abundance: few; j_gene: TRBJ1-4; v_gene: TRBV19; d_gene: .; CDR3nt: TGTGCCAGGACAGCGGGAGGGGAGGCGGATAATGAAAAACTGTTTTTT; CDR3aa: CARTAGGEADNEKLFF
abundance: .; j_gene: TRBJ2-6; v_gene: TRBV21-1; d_gene: .; CDR3nt: TGTGCCGGGCAGGGACACCGCTCTGGGGCCAACGTCCTGACTTTC; CDR3aa: CAGQGHRSGANVLTF
abundance: .; j_gene: TRBJ2-3; v_gene: TRBV7-7; d_gene: TRBD2; CDR3nt: TGTGCTAGCAGCTTAGGACTAGCGGGATCAGATACGCAGTATTTT; CDR3aa: CASSLGLAGSDTQYF
abundance: .; j_gene: TRBJ2-1; v_gene: TRBV5-1; d_gene: .; CDR3nt: TGCGCCAGCAGCTTGGAGGAGGTAAGCTCCTACAATGAGCAGTTCTTC; CDR3aa: CASSLEEVSSYNEQFF
abundance: .; j_gene: TRBJ1-1; v_gene: TRBV10-1; d_gene: TRBD1; CDR3nt: TGCGCCAGCACCGGGGACAGGGCCACTGAAGCTTTCTTT; CDR3aa: CASTGDRATEAFF
abundance: .; j_gene: TRBJ1-4; v_gene: TRBV5-4; d_gene: TRBD1; CDR3nt: TGTGCCAGCAGCCCGGACAGGGCAACTAATGAAAAACTGTTTTTT; CDR3aa: CASSPDRATNEKLFF
abundance: few; j_gene: TRBJ2-5; v_gene: TRBV29-1; d_gene: .; CDR3nt: TGCAGCGTTGAAGACCTCGGTCTTCAGACCCAGTACTTC; CDR3aa: CSVEDLGLQTQYF
abundance: once; j_gene: TRBJ2-5; v_gene: TRBV7-9; d_gene: .; CDR3nt: TGTGCCAGCAGCCGAATGGGCGAGACCCAGTACTTC; CDR3aa: CASSRMGETQYF
abundance: .; j_gene: TRBJ2-5; v_gene: TRBV11-2; d_gene: TRBD2; CDR3nt: TGTGCCAGCAGCTTAGCAGTACTAGCGGGAGAAGGGACCCAGTACTTC; CDR3aa: CASSLAVLAGEGTQYF
abundance: .; j_gene: TRBJ2-7; v_gene: TRBV7-9; d_gene: .; CDR3nt: TGTGCCAGCAGCTTAGAGGCAGGTTACGAGCAGTACTTC; CDR3aa: CASSLEAGYEQYF
abundance: .; j_gene: TRBJ1-2; v_gene: TRBV27; d_gene: TRBD1; CDR3nt: TGTGCCAGCAGTACCCGACAGGGGGCGGACTATGGCTACACCTTC; CDR3aa: CASSTRQGADYGYTF
abundance: once; j_gene: TRBJ1-6; v_gene: TRBV10-1; d_gene: .; CDR3nt: TGCGCCAGCAGTGACTTTCCCAGGGAATATAATTCCCCCCTCCACTTT; CDR3aa: CASSDFPREYNSPLHF
abundance: .; j_gene: TRBJ2-1; v_gene: TRBV30; d_gene: TRBD2; CDR3nt: TGTGCCTGGAAGGCTAGCGGGGGCTTTGTAGGGGAGCAGTTCTTC; CDR3aa: CAWKASGGFVGEQFF
abundance: .; j_gene: TRBJ1-2; v_gene: TRBV10-3; d_gene: TRBD1; CDR3nt: TGTGCCATCAGTGACCGACAGGGGGAAAACTATGGCTACACCTTC; CDR3aa: CAISDRQGENYGYTF
abundance: .; j_gene: TRBJ1-2; v_gene: TRBV19; d_gene: .; CDR3nt: TGTGCCAGTAGTATGAACAGGGCGACTTATGGCTACACCTTC; CDR3aa: CASSMNRATYGYTF
abundance: .; j_gene: TRBJ1-3; v_gene: TRBV5-1; d_gene: .; CDR3nt: TGCGCCAGCGGTACAGGCTCCTCTGGAAACACCATATATTTT; CDR3aa: CASGTGSSGNTIYF
abundance: once; j_gene: TRBJ2-1; v_gene: TRBV4-1; d_gene: TRBD1; CDR3nt: TGCGCCAGCAGCCAAGTGGACAGGGACAATGAGCAGTTCTTC; CDR3aa: CASSQVDRDNEQFF
abundance: .; j_gene: TRBJ2-7; v_gene: TRBV7-9; d_gene: TRBD1; CDR3nt: TGTGCCAGCAGCCTACAGGGGGACAACGAGCAGTACTTC; CDR3aa: CASSLQGDNEQYF
abundance: .; j_gene: TRBJ1-6; v_gene: TRBV27; d_gene: TRBD1; CDR3nt: TGTGCCAGCAGTTATGAACAGGGGGCATATTCACCCCTCCACTTT; CDR3aa: CASSYEQGAYSPLHF
abundance: .; j_gene: TRBJ2-2; v_gene: TRBV7-3; d_gene: TRBD1; CDR3nt: TGTGCCAGCAGCTTAGGGACAGCGACCGGGGAGCTGTTTTTT; CDR3aa: CASSLGTATGELFF
abundance: .; j_gene: TRBJ1-2; v_gene: TRBV23-1; d_gene: .; CDR3nt: TGCGCCAGCAGTCTTGAGAAAGCGGGTCGTATAGTGGGTGTGTGTACCAGTGCTAGTTGCTACACCTTC; CDR3aa: CASSLEKAGRIVGVCTSASCYTF
abundance: .; j_gene: TRBJ2-1; v_gene: TRBV30; d_gene: TRBD1; CDR3nt: TGTGCCTGGAGTCGACAGGGGGTTGAGCAGTTCTTC; CDR3aa: CAWSRQGVEQFF
abundance: once; j_gene: TRBJ1-6; v_gene: TRBV4-1; d_gene: .; CDR3nt: TGCGCCAGCAGCCAAGTGGGTCGGGACACCGCGGTCTCACCCCTCCACTTT; CDR3aa: CASSQVGRDTAVSPLHF
abundance: .; j_gene: TRBJ2-6; v_gene: TRBV6-1; d_gene: TRBD2; CDR3nt: TGTGCCAGCAGCGCGCTAGCGGCTGGGGCCAACGTCCTGACTTTC; CDR3aa: CASSALAAGANVLTF
abundance: .; j_gene: TRBJ2-1; v_gene: TRBV9; d_gene: TRBD2; CDR3nt: TGTGCCAGCAGCGTAGATAGCGGGAGAACCCACAATGAGCAGTTCTTC; CDR3aa: CASSVDSGRTHNEQFF
abundance: .; j_gene: TRBJ1-2; v_gene: TRBV13; d_gene: .; CDR3nt: TGTGCCAGCAGCTTGGAATGGGGGGACTACACCTTC; CDR3aa: CASSLEWGDYTF
abundance: .; j_gene: TRBJ2-5; v_gene: TRBV5-1; d_gene: TRBD1; CDR3nt: TGCGCCAGCAGCCTCACAGGGGGCCAAGAGACCCAGTACTTC; CDR3aa: CASSLTGGQETQYF
abundance: .; j_gene: TRBJ2-3; v_gene: TRBV5-1; d_gene: .; CDR3nt: TGCGCCAGCAGCCCAGGGACTCCCCTAATAGATACGCAGTATTTT; CDR3aa: CASSPGTPLIDTQYF
abundance: .; j_gene: TRBJ1-4; v_gene: TRBV5-1; d_gene: TRBD1; CDR3nt: TGCGCCAGCAGCGTGGACGTACGACAGGGCCGACTGTTTTTT; CDR3aa: CASSVDVRQGRLFF
abundance: .; j_gene: TRBJ2-3; v_gene: TRBV5-1; d_gene: .; CDR3nt: TGCGCCAGCAGCTTTTCCAGTAATCCCGCAGATACGCAGTATTTT; CDR3aa: CASSFSSNPADTQYF
abundance: .; j_gene: TRBJ2-7; v_gene: TRBV2; d_gene: TRBD1; CDR3nt: TGTGCCAGCAGGCCAGGACAGGGGGAAGCCTACGAGCAGTACTTC; CDR3aa: CASRPGQGEAYEQYF
abundance: .; j_gene: TRBJ1-5; v_gene: TRBV19; d_gene: .; CDR3nt: TGTGCCAGTAGTCCGACCCAGGGGCAGTCCAATCAGCCCCAGCATTTT; CDR3aa: CASSPTQGQSNQPQHF